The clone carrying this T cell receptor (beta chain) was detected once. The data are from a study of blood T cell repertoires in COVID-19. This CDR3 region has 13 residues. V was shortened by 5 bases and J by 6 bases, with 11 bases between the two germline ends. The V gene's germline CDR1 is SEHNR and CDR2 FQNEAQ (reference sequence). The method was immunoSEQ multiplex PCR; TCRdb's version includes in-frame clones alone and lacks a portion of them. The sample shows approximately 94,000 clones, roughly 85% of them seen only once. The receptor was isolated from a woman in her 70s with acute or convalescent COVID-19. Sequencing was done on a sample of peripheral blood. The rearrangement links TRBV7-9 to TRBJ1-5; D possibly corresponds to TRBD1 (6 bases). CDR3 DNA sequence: TGTGCCAGCAGCGAACAGGGTGGTCAGCCCCAGCATTTT. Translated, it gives CASSEQGGQPQHF. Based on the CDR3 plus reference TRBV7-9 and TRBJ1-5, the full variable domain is DTGVSQNPRHKITKRGQNVTFRCDPISEHNRLYWYRQTLGQGPEFLTYFQNEAQLEKSRLLSDRFSAERPKGSFSTLEIQRTEQGDSAMYLCASSEQGGQPQHFGDGTRLSIL.